These T cell receptor beta chains were read from a single sample in a study of T cells in Graves' hyperthyroidism and ophthalmopathy. MiXCR, applied by TCRdb to the multiplex PCR reads, yields one record per CDR3 protein. Altogether about 710,000 distinct CDR3 sequences are present, about a sixth being singletons, with the ten largest covering approximately 8.4%. The sequencing sample was made of blood. These receptors all stem from a young man with Graves' hyperthyroidism. CDR3s include the opening cysteine and the closing phenylalanine or tryptophan. Expanded clones get a size class; other rows say once, few or many, or leave the size out.

clone_size cdr3_length v_call cdr3_aa
- 14 TRBV29-1 CSVQGEGGAETQYF
many 13 TRBV30 CAWTGQGVREQYF
many 15 TRBV9 CASSVGLAGAYEQYF
- 15 TRBV7-9 CASSLAITDTGELFF
few 16 TRBV29-1 CSVTASSSGRVGEQFF
- 18 TRBV18 CASSPVAAGPNSGNTIYF
once 13 TRBV12-3/TRBV12-4 CASSLFAAETQYF
- 12 TRBV29-1 CSVVRSGETQYF
many 15 TRBV20-1 CSARRMRGPYNEQFF
many 14 TRBV20-1 CSANPTGGGTEAFF
few 12 TRBV28 CASSFSLAAQFF
few 15 TRBV29-1 CSVASGLAGSYEQYF
few 12 TRBV27 CASRDGVSEAFF
many 17 TRBV28 CASRDPSTSGFSYEQYF
few 15 TRBV2 CASSEMGGAPYEQYF
many 15 TRBV10-3 CAISVLAGAHNEQFF
many 12 TRBV20-1 CSAQGQGSEAFF